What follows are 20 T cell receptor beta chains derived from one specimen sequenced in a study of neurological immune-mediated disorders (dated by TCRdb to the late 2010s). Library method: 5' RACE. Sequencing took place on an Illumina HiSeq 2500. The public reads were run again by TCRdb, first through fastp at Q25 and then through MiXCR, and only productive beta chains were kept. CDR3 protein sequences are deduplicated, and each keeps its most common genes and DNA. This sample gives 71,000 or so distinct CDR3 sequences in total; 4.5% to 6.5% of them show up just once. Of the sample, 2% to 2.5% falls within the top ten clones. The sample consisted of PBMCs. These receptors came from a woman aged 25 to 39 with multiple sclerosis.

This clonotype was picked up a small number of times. CDR3 DNA: TGTGCCAGCTCACCCAATAGCGGCTATACTGAAGCTTTCTTT. Translating gives CASSPNSGYTEAFF. V usage is TRBV18 and J usage is TRBJ1-1; D unclear. This CDR3 has 14 amino acids. Germline V gives CDR1 KGHSH, CDR2 LQKENI. V was clipped by 3 bases and J by 5 bases, with 13 bases between them.

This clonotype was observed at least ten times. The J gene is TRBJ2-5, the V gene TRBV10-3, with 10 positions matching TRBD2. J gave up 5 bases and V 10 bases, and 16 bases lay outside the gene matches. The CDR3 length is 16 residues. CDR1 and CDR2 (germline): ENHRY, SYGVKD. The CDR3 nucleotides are TGTGCCACCCTCAAAGGGGCTAGCGGGGGATCCGAGACCCAGTACTTC. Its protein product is CATLKGASGGSETQYF.

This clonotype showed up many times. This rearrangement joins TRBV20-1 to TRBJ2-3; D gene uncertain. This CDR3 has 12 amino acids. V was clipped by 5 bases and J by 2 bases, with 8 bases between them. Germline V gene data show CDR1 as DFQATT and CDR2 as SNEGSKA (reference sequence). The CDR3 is CSAERHTDTQYF. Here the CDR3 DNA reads TGCAGTGCTGAGAGGCACACAGATACGCAGTATTTT.

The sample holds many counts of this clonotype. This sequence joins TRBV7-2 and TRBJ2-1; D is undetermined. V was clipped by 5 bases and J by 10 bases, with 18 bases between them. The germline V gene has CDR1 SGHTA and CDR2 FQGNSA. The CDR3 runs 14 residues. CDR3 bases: TGTGCCAGCAGCCTCCCCCTTCTTCCTCCCGAGCAGTTCTTC. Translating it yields CASSLPLLPPEQFF.

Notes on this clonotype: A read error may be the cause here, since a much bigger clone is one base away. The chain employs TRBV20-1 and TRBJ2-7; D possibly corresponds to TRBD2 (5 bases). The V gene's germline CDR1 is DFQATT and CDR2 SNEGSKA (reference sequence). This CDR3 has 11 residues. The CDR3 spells CSANLLDEKYF. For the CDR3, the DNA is TGCAGTGCGAATCTACTAGACGAGAAGTACTTC.

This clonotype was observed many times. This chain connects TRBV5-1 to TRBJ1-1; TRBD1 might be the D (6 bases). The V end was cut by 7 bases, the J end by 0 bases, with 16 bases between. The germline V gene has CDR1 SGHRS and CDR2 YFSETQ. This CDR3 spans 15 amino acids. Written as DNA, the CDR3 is TGCGCCAGCGCCCCAACAGGGTTATTGAACACTGAAGCTTTCTTT. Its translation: CASAPTGLLNTEAFF.

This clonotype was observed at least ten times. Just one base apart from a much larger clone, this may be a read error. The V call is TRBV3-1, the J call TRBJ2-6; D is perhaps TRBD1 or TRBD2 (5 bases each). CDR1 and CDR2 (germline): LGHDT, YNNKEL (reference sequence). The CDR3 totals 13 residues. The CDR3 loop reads CASSQDGAKVLTF. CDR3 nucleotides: TGTGCCAGCAGCCAAGACGGGGCCAAAGTCCTGACTTTC. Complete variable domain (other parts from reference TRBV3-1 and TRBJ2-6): DTAVSQTPKYLVTQMGNDKSIKCEQNLGHDTMYWYKQDSKKFLKIMFSYNNKELIINETVPNRFSPKSPDKAHLNLHINSLELGDSAVYFCASSQDGAKVLTFGAGSRLTVL.

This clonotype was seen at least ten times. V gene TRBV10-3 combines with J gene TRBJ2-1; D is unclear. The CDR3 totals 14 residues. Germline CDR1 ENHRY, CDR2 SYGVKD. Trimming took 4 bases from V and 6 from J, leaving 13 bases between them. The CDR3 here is CAISVDAAANEQFF. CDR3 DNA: TGTGCCATCAGTGTGGACGCCGCGGCCAATGAGCAGTTCTTC.

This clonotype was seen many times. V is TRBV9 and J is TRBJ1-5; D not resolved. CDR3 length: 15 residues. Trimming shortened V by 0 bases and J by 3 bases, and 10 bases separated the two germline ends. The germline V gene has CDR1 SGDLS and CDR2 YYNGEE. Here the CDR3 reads CASSVGVGINQPQHF. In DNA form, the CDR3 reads TGTGCCAGCAGCGTAGGGGTGGGGATCAATCAGCCCCAGCATTTT.

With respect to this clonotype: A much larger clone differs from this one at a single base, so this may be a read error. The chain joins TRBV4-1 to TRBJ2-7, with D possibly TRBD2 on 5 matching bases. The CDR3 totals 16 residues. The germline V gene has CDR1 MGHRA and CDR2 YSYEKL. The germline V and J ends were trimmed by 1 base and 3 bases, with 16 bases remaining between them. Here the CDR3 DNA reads TGCGCCAGCAGCCAAGTAGCTAGCACCAACGTCTACGAGCAGTACTTC. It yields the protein CASSQVASTNVYEQYF.

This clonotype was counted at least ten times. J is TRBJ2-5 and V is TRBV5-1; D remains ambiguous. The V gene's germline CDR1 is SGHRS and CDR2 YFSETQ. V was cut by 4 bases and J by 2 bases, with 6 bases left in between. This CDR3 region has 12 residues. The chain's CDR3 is CASSIIQETQYF. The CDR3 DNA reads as TGCGCCAGCAGCATCATTCAAGAGACCCAGTACTTC. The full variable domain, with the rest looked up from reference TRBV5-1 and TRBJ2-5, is KAGVTQTPRYLIKTRGQQVTLSCSPISGHRSVSWYQQTPGQGLQFLFEYFSETQRNKGNFPGRFSGRQFSNSRSEMNVSTLELGDSALYLCASSIIQETQYFGPGTRLLVL.

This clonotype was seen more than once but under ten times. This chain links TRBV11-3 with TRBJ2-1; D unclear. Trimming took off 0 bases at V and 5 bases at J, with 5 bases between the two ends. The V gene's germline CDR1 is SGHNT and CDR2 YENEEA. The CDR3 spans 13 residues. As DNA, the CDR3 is TGTGCCAGCAGCTTAGACGACGACAATGAGCAGTTCTTC. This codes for CASSLDDDNEQFF.

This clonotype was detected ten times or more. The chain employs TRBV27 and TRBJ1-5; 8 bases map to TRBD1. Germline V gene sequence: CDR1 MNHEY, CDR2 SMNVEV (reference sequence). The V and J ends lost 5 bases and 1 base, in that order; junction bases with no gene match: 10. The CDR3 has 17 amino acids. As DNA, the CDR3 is TGTGCCAGCAGTCCCGAATGGACAGGGTACAGCAATCAGCCCCAGCATTTT. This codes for CASSPEWTGYSNQPQHF.

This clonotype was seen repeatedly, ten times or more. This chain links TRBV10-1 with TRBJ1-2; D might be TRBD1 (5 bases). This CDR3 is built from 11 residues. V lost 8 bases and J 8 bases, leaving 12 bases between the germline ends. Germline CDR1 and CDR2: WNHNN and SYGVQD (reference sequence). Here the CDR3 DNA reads TGCGCCAGCCCCGGGACGAACGGCTACACCTTC. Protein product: CASPGTNGYTF.

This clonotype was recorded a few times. CDR3 protein: CASSSSQRQTQYF. In DNA, the CDR3 is TGTGCCAGCAGCTCCTCGCAGCGCCAAACGCAGTATTTT. The chain couples TRBV7-7 to TRBJ2-3; D is unclear. Trimming cost V 4 bases and J 9 bases, with 14 bases left between them. Germline CDR1 is SSHAT and CDR2 is FNYEAQ (reference sequence). This CDR3 spans 13 amino acids.

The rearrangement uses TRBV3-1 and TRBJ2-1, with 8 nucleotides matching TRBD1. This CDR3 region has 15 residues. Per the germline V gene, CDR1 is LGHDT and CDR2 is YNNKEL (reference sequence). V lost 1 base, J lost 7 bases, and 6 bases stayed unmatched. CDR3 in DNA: TGTGCCAGCAGCCAAGCTGGACAGGGTTTGAATGAGCAGTTCTTC. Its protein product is CASSQAGQGLNEQFF.

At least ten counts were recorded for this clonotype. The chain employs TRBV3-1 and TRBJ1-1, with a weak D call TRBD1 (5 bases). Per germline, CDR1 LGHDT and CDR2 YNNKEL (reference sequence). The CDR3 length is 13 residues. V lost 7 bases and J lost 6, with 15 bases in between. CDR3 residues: CASKRKGSSEAFF. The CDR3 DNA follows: TGTGCCAGCAAAAGAAAGGGGAGCTCTGAAGCTTTCTTT.

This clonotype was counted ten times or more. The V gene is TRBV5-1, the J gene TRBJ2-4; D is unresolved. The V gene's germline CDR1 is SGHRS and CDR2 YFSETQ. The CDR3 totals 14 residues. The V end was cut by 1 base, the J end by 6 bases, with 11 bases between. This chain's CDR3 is CASSLYSPGNIQYF. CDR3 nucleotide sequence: TGCGCCAGCAGCTTGTATTCTCCAGGAAACATTCAGTACTTC.

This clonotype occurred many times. CDR3 amino acids: CSARDPATSTDTQYF. CDR3 DNA sequence: TGCAGTGCTAGAGATCCGGCGACTAGCACAGATACGCAGTATTTT. The chain combines TRBV20-1 with TRBJ2-3; no firm D call. This CDR3 spans 15 amino acids. Trimming took 0 bases from V and 0 from J, leaving 10 bases between them. From germline, CDR1 is DFQATT and CDR2 SNEGSKA (reference sequence).

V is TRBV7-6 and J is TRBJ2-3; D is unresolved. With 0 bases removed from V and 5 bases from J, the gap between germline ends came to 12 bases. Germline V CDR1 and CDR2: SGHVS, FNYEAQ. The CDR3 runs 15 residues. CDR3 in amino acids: CASSLAGGGEDTQYF. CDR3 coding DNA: TGTGCCAGCAGCTTAGCGGGTGGTGGGGAAGATACGCAGTATTTT.